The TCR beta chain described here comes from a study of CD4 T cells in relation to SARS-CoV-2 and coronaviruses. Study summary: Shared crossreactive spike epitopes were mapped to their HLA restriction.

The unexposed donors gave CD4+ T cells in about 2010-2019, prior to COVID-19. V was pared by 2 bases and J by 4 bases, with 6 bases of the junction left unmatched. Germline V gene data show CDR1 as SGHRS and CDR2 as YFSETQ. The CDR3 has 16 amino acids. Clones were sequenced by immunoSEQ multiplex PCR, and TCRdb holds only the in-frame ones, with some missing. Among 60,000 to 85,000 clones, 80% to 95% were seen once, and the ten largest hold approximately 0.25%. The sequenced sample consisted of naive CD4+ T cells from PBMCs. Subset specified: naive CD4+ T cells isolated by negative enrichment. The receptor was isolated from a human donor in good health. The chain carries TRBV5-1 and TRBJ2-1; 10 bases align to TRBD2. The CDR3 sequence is CASSFATSGDYNEQFF. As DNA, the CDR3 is TGCGCCAGCAGCTTTGCCACTAGCGGGGATTACAATGAGCAGTTCTTC.